This entry lists 4 T cell receptor beta chains sequenced from one sample in a study of CD4+ T cells in melanoma. Using immunoSEQ multiplex PCR, the repertoire was profiled, and TCRdb retains in-frame clones only, with some absent. This sample has 140,000 or so clones, with approximately 91% found just once. The receptors come from a human donor with melanoma.

The chain recombines TRBV29-1 with TRBJ2-7; no firm D call. CDR3 length: 11 amino acids. V lost 0 bases to trimming and J lost 5 bases, with 5 bases between them. Per the germline V gene, CDR1 is SQVTM and CDR2 is ANQGSEA. This chain's CDR3 is CSVEDFDEQYF. DNA for the CDR3: TGCAGCGTTGAAGATTTCGACGAGCAGTACTTC.

The chain recombines TRBV7-2 with TRBJ2-3, with D perhaps TRBD2 (6 bases). V lost 5 bases to trimming and J lost 1 base, with 13 bases between them. CDR3 size: 15 residues. CDR1 and CDR2 (germline): SGHTA, FQGNSA. CDR3 DNA: TGTGCCAGCAGCCCGTGGAGGGCTGGCACAGATACGCAGTATTTT. Translating gives CASSPWRAGTDTQYF.

The V and J genes are TRBV2 and TRBJ1-1, with TRBD1 matching over 8 bases. The germline gives CDR1 SNHLY, CDR2 FYNNEI. Losses at the gene ends were 6 bases for V and 3 bases for J; bases not matched to a gene: 3. This CDR3 has 13 residues. The CDR3 is CASRGQGYTEAFF. The DNA of the CDR3 is TGTGCCAGCAGAGGACAGGGATACACTGAAGCTTTCTTT.

V is TRBV5-1 and J is TRBJ2-2, with 10 bases aligning to TRBD1. CDR1 and CDR2 from the germline V gene are SGHRS and YFSETQ. The ends lost 3 bases at V and 3 bases at J; junction bases unmatched: 5. The CDR3 spans 16 residues. The CDR3 DNA reads TGCGCCAGCAGCTCGACAGGGGGCGCGTACACCGGGGAGCTGTTTTTT. Translated, it gives CASSSTGGAYTGELFF. Based on the CDR3 plus reference TRBV5-1 and TRBJ2-2, the full variable domain is KAGVTQTPRYLIKTRGQQVTLSCSPISGHRSVSWYQQTPGQGLQFLFEYFSETQRNKGNFPGRFSGRQFSNSRSEMNVSTLELGDSALYLCASSSTGGAYTGELFFGEGSRLTVL.